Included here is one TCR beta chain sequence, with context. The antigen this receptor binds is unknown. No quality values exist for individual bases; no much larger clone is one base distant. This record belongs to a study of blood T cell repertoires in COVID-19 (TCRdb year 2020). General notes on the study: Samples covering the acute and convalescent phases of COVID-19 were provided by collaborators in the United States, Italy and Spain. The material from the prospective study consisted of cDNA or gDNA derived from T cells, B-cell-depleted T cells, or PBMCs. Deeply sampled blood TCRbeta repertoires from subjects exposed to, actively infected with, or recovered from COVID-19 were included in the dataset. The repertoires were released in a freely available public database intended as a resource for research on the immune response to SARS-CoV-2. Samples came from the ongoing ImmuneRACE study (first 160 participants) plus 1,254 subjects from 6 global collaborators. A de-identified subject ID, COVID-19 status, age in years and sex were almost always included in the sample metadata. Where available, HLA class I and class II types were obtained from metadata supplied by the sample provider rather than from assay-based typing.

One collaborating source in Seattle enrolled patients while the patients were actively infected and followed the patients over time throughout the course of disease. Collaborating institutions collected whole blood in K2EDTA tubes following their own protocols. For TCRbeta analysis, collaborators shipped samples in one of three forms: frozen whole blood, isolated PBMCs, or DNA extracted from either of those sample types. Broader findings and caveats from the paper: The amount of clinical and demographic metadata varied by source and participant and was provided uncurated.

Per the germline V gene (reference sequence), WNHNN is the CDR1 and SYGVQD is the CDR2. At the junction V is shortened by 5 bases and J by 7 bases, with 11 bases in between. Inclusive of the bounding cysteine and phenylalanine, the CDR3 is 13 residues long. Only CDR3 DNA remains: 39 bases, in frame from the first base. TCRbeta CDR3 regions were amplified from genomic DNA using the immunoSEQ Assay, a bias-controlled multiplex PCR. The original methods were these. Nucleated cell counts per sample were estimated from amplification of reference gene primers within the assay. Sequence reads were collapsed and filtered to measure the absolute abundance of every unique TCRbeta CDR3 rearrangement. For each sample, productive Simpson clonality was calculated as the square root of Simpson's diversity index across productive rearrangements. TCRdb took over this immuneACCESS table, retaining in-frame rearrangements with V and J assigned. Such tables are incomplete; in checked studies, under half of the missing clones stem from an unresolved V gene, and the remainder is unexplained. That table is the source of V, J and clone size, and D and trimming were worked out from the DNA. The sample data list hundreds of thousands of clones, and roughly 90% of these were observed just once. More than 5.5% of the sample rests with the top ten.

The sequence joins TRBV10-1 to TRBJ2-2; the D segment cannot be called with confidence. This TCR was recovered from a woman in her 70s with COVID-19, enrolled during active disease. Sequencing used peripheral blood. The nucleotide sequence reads TGCGCCAGCAGTAACCGTCCAGGCGGGGAGCTGTTTTTT. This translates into CASSNRPGGELFF.